The 15 T cell receptor beta chains in this list originate from one sample, sequenced in a study of radiotherapy plus CTLA-4 blockade in lung cancer. Libraries were prepared by immunoSEQ multiplex PCR; TCRdb keeps only in-frame clonotypes and omits some of them. The sample holds about 120,000 clones; 81% are singletons and the top ten take roughly 3.1%. Sequenced here: peripheral blood, sampled from a patient treated with radiotherapy plus ipilimumab. The receptor set was obtained from a human donor with non-small cell lung cancer that progressed on radiotherapy plus ipilimumab. Some clones in this sample may be carry-over from other donors' samples.

V usage is TRBV4-3 and J usage is TRBJ2-7; the D gene is possibly TRBD1 (6 bases). V gave up 5 bases and J gave up 0 bases, with 11 bases separating them. The CDR3 is 14 amino acids. The germline V gene encodes CDR1 LGHNA and CDR2 YSLEER. DNA of the CDR3: TGCGCCAGCAGCGCCGGGACACACTCCTACGAGCAGTACTTC. This translates into CASSAGTHSYEQYF.

The chain combines TRBV9 with TRBJ1-1; 7 nucleotides align to TRBD1. Germline V gene lookup returns CDR1 SGDLS and CDR2 YYNGEE. V lost 3 bases and J lost 1; bases outside the gene matches: 6. The CDR3 consists of 15 residues. In nucleotides, the CDR3 is TGTGCCAGCAGCGGGAGGGGGCGAGAGAACACTGAAGCTTTCTTT. This translates into CASSGRGRENTEAFF.

This chain joins TRBV5-1 and TRBJ1-6; D is ambiguous. CDR1 is SGHRS and CDR2 is YFSETQ in the germline V gene. The CDR3 has 16 amino acids. V was cut by 0 bases and J by 0 bases, with 7 bases left in between. CDR3 loop: CASSLDQSSYNSPLHF. CDR3 coding DNA: TGCGCCAGCAGCTTGGACCAGAGCTCCTATAATTCACCCCTCCACTTT.

The genes are TRBV6-5 and TRBJ1-6; TRBD1 matches at 8 bases. The germline CDR1 and CDR2 sequences are MNHEY and SVGAGI. The CDR3 is made up of 16 amino acids. V was pared by 2 bases and J by 8 bases, with 8 bases of the junction left unmatched. In nucleotides, the CDR3 is TGTGCCAGCAGTTACGCCCCGACAGGGGTTGATTCACCCCTCCACTTT. Its protein is CASSYAPTGVDSPLHF.

The gene calls are TRBV6-4 and TRBJ2-3; 9 nucleotides align to TRBD2. V dropped 5 bases and J dropped 9; count of bases not matched to a gene: 9. The CDR3 runs 14 residues. The germline V gene encodes CDR1 MRHNA and CDR2 SNTAGT. In DNA form, the CDR3 reads TGTGCCAGCAGTCCTACCTGGACTAGCGAGACGCAGTATTTT. Its translation: CASSPTWTSETQYF.

The chain joins TRBV5-1 to TRBJ2-7; TRBD2 might be the D (6 bases). Trimming stripped 7 bases from V and 3 bases from J, with 23 bases between. CDR3 length: 16 amino acids. Germline V CDR1 and CDR2: SGHRS, YFSETQ. In DNA form, the CDR3 reads TGCGCCAGCCCCTTAACCGGTGGGAGGATTAGCTACGAGCAGTACTTC. It encodes CASPLTGGRISYEQYF.

This clone was observed a single time. The rearrangement joins TRBV6-5 to TRBJ2-7; 8 bases are shared with TRBD1. V shed 0 bases and J 0 bases; nucleotides not matched to a gene: 4. The CDR3 totals 16 residues. Germline CDR1 reads MNHEY; CDR2 reads SVGAGI. Written as DNA, the CDR3 is TGTGCCAGCAGTTACTCGACGGGACAGGCCTCCTACGAGCAGTACTTC. Protein sequence: CASSYSTGQASYEQYF.

The chain joins TRBV2 to TRBJ1-4, with D possibly TRBD1 on 6 matching bases. This CDR3 contains 16 residues. The V and J ends lost 5 bases and 8 bases respectively, with 21 bases between them. The V gene's germline CDR1 is SNHLY and CDR2 FYNNEI. The CDR3: CASSTPPGGAWEKLFF. The CDR3 DNA is TGTGCCAGCAGTACACCCCCGGGGGGCGCATGGGAAAAACTGTTTTTT.

This rearrangement joins TRBV9 to TRBJ1-4; D is perhaps TRBD1 (5 bases). CDR1 is SGDLS, CDR2 YYNGEE, per germline. The CDR3 totals 15 residues. V was trimmed by 3 bases and J by 8 bases, leaving 17 bases between them. The CDR3 is CASSAAAGTVEKLFF. The CDR3 DNA reads as TGTGCCAGCAGCGCGGCTGCCGGGACGGTAGAAAAACTGTTTTTT.

The V call is TRBV6-1, the J call TRBJ1-6; no firm D call. Germline CDR1 and CDR2: MNHNS and SASEGT. The V and J ends lost 7 bases and 7 bases respectively, with 17 bases between them. The CDR3 is 15 amino acids. This chain's CDR3 is CASNESGGTNSPLHF. Here the CDR3 DNA reads TGTGCCAGCAATGAGTCGGGAGGAACAAATTCACCCCTCCACTTT.

V and J are TRBV7-6 and TRBJ1-3; possibly TRBD1 for D (6 bases). Looked up from germline, CDR1 is SGHVS and CDR2 is FNYEAQ. V lost 3 bases and J lost 0, with 18 bases in between. This CDR3 spans 18 amino acids. CDR3 nucleotide sequence: TGTGCCAGCAGCTTTAGAGTCAGGACAGCAACCTCTGGAAACACCATATATTTT. Encoded protein: CASSFRVRTATSGNTIYF.

The chain couples TRBV4-3 to TRBJ2-7, with TRBD2 identical over 11 bases. Losses at the gene ends were 0 bases for V and 4 bases for J; bases not matched to a gene: 11. The V gene's germline CDR1 is LGHNA and CDR2 YSLEER. CDR3 length: 18 amino acids. CDR3 amino acids: CASSQDMIAGGTHYEQYF. CDR3 bases: TGCGCCAGCAGCCAAGATATGATAGCGGGGGGGACACATTACGAGCAGTACTTC.

The V call is TRBV7-2, the J call TRBJ1-6; D gene ambiguous. This CDR3 contains 13 residues. Germline CDR1 is SGHTA and CDR2 is FQGNSA. Trimming stripped 1 base from V and 7 bases from J, with 5 bases between. The CDR3 nucleotides are TGTGCCAGCAGCTTAGTTGGAAATTCACCCCTCCACTTT. It translates to CASSLVGNSPLHF.

This chain links TRBV7-2 with TRBJ2-2; D unclear. The V gene lost 5 bases and the J gene lost 2 bases, with 15 bases spanning the gap. The germline V gene encodes CDR1 SGHTA and CDR2 FQGNSA. The CDR3 sequence is 16 residues long. CDR3 residues: CASSQITSSNTGELFF. The CDR3 nucleotides read TGTGCCAGCAGCCAGATCACCTCCTCAAACACCGGGGAGCTGTTTTTT.

The chain employs TRBV6-5 and TRBJ2-5; a weak D match, TRBD1 (6 bases). Germline V gene data show CDR1 as MNHEY and CDR2 as SVGAGI. CDR3 length: 14 amino acids. Trimming left V 5 bases short and J 2 bases short, with 12 bases between. The CDR3 loop reads CASSRGSKQETQYF. CDR3 nucleotides: TGTGCCAGCAGTAGGGGGAGCAAACAAGAGACCCAGTACTTC.